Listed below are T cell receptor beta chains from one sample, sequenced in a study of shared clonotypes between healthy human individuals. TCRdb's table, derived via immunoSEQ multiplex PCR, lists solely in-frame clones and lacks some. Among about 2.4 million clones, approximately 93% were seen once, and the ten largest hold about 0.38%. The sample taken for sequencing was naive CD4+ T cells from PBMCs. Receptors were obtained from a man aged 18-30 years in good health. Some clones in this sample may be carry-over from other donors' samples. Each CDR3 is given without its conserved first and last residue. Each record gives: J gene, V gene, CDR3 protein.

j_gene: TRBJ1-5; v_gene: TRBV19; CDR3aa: ASAEQGGITNQPQH
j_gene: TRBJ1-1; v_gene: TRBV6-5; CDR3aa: ASSPQSGTEAF
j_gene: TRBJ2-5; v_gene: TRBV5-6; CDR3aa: ASSLASGKQETQY
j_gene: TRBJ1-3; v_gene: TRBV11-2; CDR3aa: ASSLRRGRWGGNTIY
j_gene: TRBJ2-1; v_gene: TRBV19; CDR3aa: ASSPGQGSGSRYNEQF
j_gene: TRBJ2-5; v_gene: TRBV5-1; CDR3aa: ASSVGIGFGETQY
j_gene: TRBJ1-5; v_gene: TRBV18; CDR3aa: ASSPRPVAGTRNQPQH
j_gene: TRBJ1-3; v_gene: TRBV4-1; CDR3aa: ASSQGSLRTGIGNTIY
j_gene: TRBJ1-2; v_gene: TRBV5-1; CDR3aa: ASTGQVNYGYT
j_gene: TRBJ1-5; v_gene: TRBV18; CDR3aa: ASSPLRVGQFSNQPQH
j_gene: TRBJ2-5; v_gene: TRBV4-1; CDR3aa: ASSQAGLTAETQY
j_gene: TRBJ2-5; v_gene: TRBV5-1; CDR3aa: ASSSGRGEETQY
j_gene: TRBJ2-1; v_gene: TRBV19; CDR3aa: ASSIGQNNEQF
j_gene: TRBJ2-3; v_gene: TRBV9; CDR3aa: ASSVATVLAGGRGTDTQY
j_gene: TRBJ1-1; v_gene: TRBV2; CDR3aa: ASRDSARVGEAF
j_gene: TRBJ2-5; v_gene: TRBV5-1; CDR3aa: ASSSTKQGASGTQY
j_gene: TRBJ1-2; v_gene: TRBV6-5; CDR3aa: ASSYTGSGYT
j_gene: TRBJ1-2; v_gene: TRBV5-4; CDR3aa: ASSFRGTAVDGYT
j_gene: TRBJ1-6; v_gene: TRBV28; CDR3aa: ASSFGQNNSPLH
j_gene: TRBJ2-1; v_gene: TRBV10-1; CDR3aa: ASSHGLAANEQF
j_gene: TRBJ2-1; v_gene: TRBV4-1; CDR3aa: ASSQVLGFTTNNEQF
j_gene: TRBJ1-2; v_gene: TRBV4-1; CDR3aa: ASSQPKELYGYT
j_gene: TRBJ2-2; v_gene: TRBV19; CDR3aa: ASSIEPASGELF